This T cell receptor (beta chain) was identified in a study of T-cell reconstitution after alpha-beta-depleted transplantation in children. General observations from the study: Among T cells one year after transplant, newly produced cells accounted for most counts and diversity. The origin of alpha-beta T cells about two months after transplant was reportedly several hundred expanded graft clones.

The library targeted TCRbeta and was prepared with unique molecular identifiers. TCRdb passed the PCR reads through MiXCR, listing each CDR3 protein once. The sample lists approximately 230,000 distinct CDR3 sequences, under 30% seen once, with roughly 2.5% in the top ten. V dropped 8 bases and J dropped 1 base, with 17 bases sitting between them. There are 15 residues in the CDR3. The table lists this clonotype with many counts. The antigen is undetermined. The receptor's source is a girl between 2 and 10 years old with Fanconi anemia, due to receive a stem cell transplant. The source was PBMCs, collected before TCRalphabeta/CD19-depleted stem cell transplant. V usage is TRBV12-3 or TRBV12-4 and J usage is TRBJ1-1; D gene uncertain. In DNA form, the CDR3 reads TGTGCCAGCCGCCTAGGGCTGGAGTGGAACACTGAAGCTTTCTTT. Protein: CASRLGLEWNTEAFF.